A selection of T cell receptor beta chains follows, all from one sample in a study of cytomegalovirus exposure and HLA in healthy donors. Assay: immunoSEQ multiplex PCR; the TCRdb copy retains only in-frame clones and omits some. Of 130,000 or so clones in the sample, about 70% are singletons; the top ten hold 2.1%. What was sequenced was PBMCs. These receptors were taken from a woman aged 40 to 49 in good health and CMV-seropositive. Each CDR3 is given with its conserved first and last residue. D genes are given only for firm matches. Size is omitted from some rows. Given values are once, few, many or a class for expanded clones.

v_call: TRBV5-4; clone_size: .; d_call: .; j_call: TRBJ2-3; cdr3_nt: TGTGCCAGCAGCCCCAGGGTGCTCGCAGATACGCAGTATTTT; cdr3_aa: CASSPRVLADTQYF
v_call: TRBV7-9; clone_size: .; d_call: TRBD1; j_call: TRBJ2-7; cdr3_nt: TGTTCCAGCAGCTCCCCTCAGGGACAGACGAGCTCCTACGAGCAGTACTTC; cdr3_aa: CSSSSPQGQTSSYEQYF
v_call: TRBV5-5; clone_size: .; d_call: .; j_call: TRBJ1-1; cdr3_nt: TGTGCCAGCAGCTTGGATAGGGGCACTGAAGCTTTCTTT; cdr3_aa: CASSLDRGTEAFF
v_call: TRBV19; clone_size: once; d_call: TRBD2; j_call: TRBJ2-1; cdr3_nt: TGTGCCAGTAGTATAGAGGAACTAGCGGGAGGCAATGAGCAGTTCTTC; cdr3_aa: CASSIEELAGGNEQFF
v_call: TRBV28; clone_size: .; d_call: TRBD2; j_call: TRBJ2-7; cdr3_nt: TGTGCCAGCAGTTTGACTAGCGGGGGCGAGCAGTACTTC; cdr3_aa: CASSLTSGGEQYF
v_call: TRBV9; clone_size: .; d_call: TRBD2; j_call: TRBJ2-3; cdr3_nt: TGTGCCAGCAGCGTAGGAAGTAGCGGGGGGGCAGATACGCAGTATTTT; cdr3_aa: CASSVGSSGGADTQYF
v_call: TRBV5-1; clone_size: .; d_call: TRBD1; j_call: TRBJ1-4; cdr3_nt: TGCGCCAGCAGCCTAAACGGCCAGGGGGCTAATGAAAAACTGTTTTTT; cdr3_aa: CASSLNGQGANEKLFF
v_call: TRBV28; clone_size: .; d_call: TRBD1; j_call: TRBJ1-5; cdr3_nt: TGTGCCAGCAGTTTATTTAGAGGGACAGGGACTTATCAGCCCCAGCATTTT; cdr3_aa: CASSLFRGTGTYQPQHF
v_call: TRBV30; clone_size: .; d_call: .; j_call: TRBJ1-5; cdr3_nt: TGTGCCTGGAGTGGGAGAAGAGTAAATCAGCCCCAGCATTTT; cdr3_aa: CAWSGRRVNQPQHF
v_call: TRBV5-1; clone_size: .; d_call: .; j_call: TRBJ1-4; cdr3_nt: TGCGCCAGCAGCCCGAGTGGGGGGAGGAATGAAAAACTGTTTTTT; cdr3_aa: CASSPSGGRNEKLFF
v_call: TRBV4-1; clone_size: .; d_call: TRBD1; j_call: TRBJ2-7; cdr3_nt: TGCGCCAGCAGCCCCCGGACAGGGTCCTACGAGCAGTACTTC; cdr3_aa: CASSPRTGSYEQYF
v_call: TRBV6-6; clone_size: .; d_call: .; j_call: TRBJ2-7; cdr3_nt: TGTGCCAGCAGCCCTACAGGGAGCTCCTACGAGCAGTACTTC; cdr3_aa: CASSPTGSSYEQYF
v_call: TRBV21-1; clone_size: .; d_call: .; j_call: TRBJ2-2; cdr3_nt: TGTGCCAGCACACCGAGGCCAGGGGGGAACACCGGGGAGCTGTTTTTT; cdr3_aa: CASTPRPGGNTGELFF
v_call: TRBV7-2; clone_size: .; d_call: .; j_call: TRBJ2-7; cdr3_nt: TGTGCCAGCAGCTTTAATCAGGGGTACGAGCAGTACTTC; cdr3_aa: CASSFNQGYEQYF
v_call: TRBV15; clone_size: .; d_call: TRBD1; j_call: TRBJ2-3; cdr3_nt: TGTGCCACCAGCAGAGGGGGACAGGGAAACACAGATACGCAGTATTTT; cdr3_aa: CATSRGGQGNTDTQYF
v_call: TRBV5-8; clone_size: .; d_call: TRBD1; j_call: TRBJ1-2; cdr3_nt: TGTGCCAGCAGCCAAAGACAGGGAGGACGAAACTATGGCTACACCTTC; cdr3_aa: CASSQRQGGRNYGYTF
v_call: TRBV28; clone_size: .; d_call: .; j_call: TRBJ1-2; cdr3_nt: TGTGCCAGCAGTTTAATGTCGTTCGGCTACACCTTC; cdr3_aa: CASSLMSFGYTF
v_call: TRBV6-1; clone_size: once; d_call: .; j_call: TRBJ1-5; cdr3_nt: TGTGCCAGCAGTGAACAGGCATATAGCAATCAGCCCCAGCATTTT; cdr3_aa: CASSEQAYSNQPQHF
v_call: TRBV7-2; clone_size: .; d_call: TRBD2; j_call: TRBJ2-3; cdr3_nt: TGTGCCAGCAGCTCCCGCTTAGCGGGAGGGGGCACAGATACGCAGTATTTT; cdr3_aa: CASSSRLAGGGTDTQYF
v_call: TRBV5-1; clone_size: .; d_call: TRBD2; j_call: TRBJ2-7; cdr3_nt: TGCGCCAGCAGCTTGGAGACTAGCGGGAGTGCTTACGAGCAGTACTTC; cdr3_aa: CASSLETSGSAYEQYF
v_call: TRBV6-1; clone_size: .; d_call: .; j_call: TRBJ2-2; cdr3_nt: TGTGCCAGCAGTGAAGTAGTGAGGGTACGCGGGGAGCTGTTTTTT; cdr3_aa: CASSEVVRVRGELFF
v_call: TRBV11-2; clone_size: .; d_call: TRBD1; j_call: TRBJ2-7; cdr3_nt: TGTGCCAGCAGCCTTGCGAAGGACAGGGCCTTCTCCTACGAGCAGTACTTC; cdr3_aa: CASSLAKDRAFSYEQYF
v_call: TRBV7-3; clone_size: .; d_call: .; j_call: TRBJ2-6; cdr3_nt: TGTGCCAGCAGCTTTAGCTCTGGGGCCAACGTCCTGACTTTC; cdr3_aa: CASSFSSGANVLTF
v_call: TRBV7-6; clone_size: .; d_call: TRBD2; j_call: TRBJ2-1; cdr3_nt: TGTGCCAGCAGCCCGGCTAGCGGGGGCGCCAAGTTCTTC; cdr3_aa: CASSPASGGAKFF
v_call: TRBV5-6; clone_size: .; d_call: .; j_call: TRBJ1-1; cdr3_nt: TGTGCCAGCAGCCATTACAGGGATCGAGGCACTGAAGCTTTCTTT; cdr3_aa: CASSHYRDRGTEAFF
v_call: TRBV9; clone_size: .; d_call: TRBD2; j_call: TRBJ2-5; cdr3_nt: TGTGCCAGCAGCGTAGCTGCTAGCGGTGAAGAGACCCAGTACTTC; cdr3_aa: CASSVAASGEETQYF
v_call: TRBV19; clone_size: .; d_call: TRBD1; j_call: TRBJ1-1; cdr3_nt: TGTGCCAGTAGTCCACCGGGACAGAGGAACACTGAAGCTTTCTTT; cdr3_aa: CASSPPGQRNTEAFF
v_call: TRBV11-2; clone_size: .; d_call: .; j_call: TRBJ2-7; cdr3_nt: TGTGCCAGCAGCAAGACAGGCCTATCCTACGAGCAGTACTTC; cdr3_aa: CASSKTGLSYEQYF
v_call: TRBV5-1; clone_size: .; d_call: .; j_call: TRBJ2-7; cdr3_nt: TGCGCCAGCAGCGGCGGGGACTCCAATGGTAGATACTACGAGCAGTACTTC; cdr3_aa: CASSGGDSNGRYYEQYF
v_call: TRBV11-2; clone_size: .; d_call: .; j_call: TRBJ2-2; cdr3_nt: TGTGCCAGCAGCACCTCAGGGGTAGCTACGAACACCGGGGAGCTGTTTTTT; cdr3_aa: CASSTSGVATNTGELFF
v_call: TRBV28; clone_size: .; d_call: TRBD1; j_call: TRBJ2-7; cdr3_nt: TGTGCCAGCAGTTTGACGTCGACAGGGAAGTACGAGCAGTACTTC; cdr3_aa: CASSLTSTGKYEQYF
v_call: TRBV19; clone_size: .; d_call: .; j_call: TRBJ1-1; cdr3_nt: TGTGCCAGTAGTCCCCAATCAGGAACCACTGAAGCTTTCTTT; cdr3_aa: CASSPQSGTTEAFF
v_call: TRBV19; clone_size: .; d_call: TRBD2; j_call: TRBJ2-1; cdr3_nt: TGTGCCAGTAGGGCTAGCGGGAGGGTGAGGGAGCAGTTCTTC; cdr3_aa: CASRASGRVREQFF
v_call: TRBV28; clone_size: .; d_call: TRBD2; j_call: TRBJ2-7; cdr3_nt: TGTGCCAGCAAGGGTGGTTTAGCGGGGCTCCAGTCCTTC; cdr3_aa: CASKGGLAGLQSF
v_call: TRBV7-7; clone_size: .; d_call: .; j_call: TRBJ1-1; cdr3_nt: TGTGCTAGCAGCTTAGTCGGTCCTACTGAAGCTTTCTTT; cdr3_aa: CASSLVGPTEAFF
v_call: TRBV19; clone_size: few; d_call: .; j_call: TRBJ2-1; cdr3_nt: TGTGCCAGTAGTAGAACAGGGTCCTACAATGAGCAGTTCTTC; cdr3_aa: CASSRTGSYNEQFF
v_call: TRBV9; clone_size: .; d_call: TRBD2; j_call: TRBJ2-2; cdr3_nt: TGTGCCAGCAGCGTACTAGCGGGGTCTAACACCGGGGAGCTGTTTTTT; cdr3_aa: CASSVLAGSNTGELFF
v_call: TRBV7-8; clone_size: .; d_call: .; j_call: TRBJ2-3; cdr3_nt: TGTGCCAGCAGCTTACAGGTTAGGCAGATCACAGATACGCAGTATTTT; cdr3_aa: CASSLQVRQITDTQYF
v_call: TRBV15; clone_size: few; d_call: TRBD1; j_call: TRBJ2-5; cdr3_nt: TGTGCCACCAGCCACCTAATTAGGGACAGGGGGGGAGAGACCCAGTACTTC; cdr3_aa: CATSHLIRDRGGETQYF
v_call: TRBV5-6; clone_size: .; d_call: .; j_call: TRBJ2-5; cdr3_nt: TGTGCCAGCAGCTTGGCCCAGAGGCAAGAGACCCAGTACTTC; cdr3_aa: CASSLAQRQETQYF
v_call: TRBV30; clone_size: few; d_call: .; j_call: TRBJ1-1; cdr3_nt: TGTGCCTGGAGTATGGACATGAACACTGAAGCTTTCTTT; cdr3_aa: CAWSMDMNTEAFF
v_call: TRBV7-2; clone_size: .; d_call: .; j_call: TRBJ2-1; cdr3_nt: TGTGCCAGCAGCCGGCAACGCCCGGGTGAGCAGTTCTTC; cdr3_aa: CASSRQRPGEQFF
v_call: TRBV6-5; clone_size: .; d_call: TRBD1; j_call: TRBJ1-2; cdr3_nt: TGTGCCAGCACGACCTGGACAGGAAACTATGGCTACACCTTC; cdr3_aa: CASTTWTGNYGYTF
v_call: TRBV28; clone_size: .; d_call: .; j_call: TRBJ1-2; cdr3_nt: TGTGCCAGCAGTCTCCCACAGGGAAACTATGGCTACACCTTC; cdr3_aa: CASSLPQGNYGYTF
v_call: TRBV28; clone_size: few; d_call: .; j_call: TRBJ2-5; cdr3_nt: TGTGCCAGCAGCTTACCTGGGGGAGGCCAAGAGACCCAGTACTTC; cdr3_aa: CASSLPGGGQETQYF
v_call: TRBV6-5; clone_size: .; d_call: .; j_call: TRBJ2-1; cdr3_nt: TGTGCCAGCAGTTACTCGACTTTAGGGGACAATGAGCAGTTCTTC; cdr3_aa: CASSYSTLGDNEQFF
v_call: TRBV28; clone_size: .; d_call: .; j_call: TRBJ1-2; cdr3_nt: TGTGCCAGCAGGTACGCCGGAATCGCGGGGGGCTACACCTTC; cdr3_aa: CASRYAGIAGGYTF
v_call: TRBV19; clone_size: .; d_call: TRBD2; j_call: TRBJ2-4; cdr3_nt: TGTGCCAGTTTCAGGGAGGGCATTCAGTACTTC; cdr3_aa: CASFREGIQYF
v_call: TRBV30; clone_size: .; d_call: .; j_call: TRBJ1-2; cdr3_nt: TGTGCCTGCACCCCCAGCAGGGTCCCTAACTATGGCTACACCTTC; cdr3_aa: CACTPSRVPNYGYTF
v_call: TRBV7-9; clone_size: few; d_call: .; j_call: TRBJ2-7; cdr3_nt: TGTGCCAGCAGCTTCAGGGGTCCCGTCCACTACGAGCAGTACTTC; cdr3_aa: CASSFRGPVHYEQYF
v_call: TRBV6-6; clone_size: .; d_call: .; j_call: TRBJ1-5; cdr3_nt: TGTGCCAGCAGTTTGACAGTTAGCAATCAGCCCCAGCATTTT; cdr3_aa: CASSLTVSNQPQHF
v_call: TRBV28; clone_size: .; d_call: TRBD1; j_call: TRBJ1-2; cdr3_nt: TGTGCCAGCAGGGACAGACAGGGTGGCTACACCTTC; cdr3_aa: CASRDRQGGYTF
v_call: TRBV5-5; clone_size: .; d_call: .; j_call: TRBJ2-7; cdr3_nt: TGTGCCAGCAGCACAGGCGCCGGGACACTCTACGAGCAGTACTTC; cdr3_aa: CASSTGAGTLYEQYF